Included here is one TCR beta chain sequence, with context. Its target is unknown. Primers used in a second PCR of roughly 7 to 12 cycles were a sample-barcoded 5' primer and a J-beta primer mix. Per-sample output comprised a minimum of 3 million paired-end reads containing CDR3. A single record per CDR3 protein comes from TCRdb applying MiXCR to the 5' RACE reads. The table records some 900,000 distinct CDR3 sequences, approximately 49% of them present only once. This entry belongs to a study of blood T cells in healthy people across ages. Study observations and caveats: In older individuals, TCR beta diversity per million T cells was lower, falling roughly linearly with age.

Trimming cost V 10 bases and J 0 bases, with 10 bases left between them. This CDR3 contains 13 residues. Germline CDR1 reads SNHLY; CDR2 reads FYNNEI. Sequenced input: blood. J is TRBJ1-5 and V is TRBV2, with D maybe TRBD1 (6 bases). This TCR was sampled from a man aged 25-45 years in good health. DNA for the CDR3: TGTGCCAAGGGACAAGATAGCAATCAGCCCCAGCATTTT. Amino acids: CAKGQDSNQPQHF.